This T cell receptor (beta chain) emerged from a study of PD-L1 blockade in urothelial cancer. The wider study: Patients took up atezolizumab at some point between 2012 and 2014 at 1,200 mg intravenously every 3 weeks. In the patient group, about 90% of the roughly 29 were males with bladder-origin urothelial cancer. Blood analysis occurred 3 weeks (second dose) and 6 weeks after treatment start. T cell content in blood samples showed a median of around 140,000.

The CDR3 has 15 amino acids. V trimming: 0 bases; J trimming: 5 bases; junction bases outside the gene matches: 4. From germline, CDR1 is LGHNT and CDR2 FRNRAP. Profiling relied on immunoSEQ multiplex PCR, and the TCRdb table lists in-frame clones only, not all of them. Here the sample spans under 35,000 clones, 87% being singletons. This sequence originates from a man aged 50 to 60 with urothelial cancer. V usage is TRBV12-5 and J usage is TRBJ2-7, with 10 bases aligning to TRBD1. The sequencing used PBMCs, collected around atezolizumab (anti-PD-L1) treatment. The CDR3 loop reads CASGLVIGTGDEQYF. CDR3 bases: TGTGCTAGTGGTTTGGTAATTGGGACAGGGGACGAGCAGTACTTC.